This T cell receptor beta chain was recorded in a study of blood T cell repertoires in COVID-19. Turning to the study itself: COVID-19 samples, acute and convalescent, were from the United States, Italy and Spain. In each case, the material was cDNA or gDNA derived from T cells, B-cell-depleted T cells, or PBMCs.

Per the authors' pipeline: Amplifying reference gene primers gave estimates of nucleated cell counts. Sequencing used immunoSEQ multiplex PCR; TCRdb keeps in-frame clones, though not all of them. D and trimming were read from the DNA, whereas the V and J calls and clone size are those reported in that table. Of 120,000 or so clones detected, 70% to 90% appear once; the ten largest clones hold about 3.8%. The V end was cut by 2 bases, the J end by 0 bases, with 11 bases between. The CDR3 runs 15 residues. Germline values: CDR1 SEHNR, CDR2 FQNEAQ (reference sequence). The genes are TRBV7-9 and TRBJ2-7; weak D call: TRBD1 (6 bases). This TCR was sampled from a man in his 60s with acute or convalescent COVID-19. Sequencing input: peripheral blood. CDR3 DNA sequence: TGTGCCAGCAGCTTAAAACAGGGTAGCTCCTACGAGCAGTACTTC. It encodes CASSLKQGSSYEQYF.